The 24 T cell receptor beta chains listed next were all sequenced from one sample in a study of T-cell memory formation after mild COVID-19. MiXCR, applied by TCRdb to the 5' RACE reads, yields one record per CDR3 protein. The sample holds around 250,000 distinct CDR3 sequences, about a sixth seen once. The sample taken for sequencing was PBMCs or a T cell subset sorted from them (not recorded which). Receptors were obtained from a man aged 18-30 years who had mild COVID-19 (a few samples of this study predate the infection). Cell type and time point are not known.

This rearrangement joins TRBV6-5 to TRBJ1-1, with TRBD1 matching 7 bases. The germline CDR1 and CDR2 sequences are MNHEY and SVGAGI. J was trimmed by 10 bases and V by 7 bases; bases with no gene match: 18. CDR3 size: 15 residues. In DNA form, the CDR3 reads TGTGCCAGCACCGCAGCAGGGGGGGCGGATCGTGGAGCTTTCTTT. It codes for CASTAAGGADRGAFF.

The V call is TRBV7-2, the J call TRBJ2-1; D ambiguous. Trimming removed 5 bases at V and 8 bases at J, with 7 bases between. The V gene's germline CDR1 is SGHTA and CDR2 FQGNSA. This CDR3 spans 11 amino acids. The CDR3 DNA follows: TGTGCCAGCAGCCCACAGTATGAGCAGTTCTTC. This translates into CASSPQYEQFF.

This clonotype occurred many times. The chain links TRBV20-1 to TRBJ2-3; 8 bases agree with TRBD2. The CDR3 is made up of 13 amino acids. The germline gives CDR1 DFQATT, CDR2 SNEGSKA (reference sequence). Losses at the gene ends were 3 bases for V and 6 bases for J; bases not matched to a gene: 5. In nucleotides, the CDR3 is TGCAGTGCTAGCGGGGGGGCCTCGGATACGCAGTATTTT. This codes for CSASGGASDTQYF.

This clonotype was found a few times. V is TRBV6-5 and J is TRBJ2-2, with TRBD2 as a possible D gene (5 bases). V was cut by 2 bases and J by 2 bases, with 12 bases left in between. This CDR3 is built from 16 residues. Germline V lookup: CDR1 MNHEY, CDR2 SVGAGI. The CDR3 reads CASSYQWLANTGELFF. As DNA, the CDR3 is TGTGCCAGCAGTTACCAATGGCTAGCAAACACCGGGGAGCTGTTTTTT.

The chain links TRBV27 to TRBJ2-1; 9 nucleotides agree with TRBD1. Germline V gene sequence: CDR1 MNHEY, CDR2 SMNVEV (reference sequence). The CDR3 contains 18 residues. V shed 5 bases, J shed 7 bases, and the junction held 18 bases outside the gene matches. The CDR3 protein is CASSPRGTRDRVRNEQFF. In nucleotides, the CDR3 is TGTGCCAGCAGTCCCCGAGGTACTAGGGACAGGGTTAGAAATGAGCAGTTCTTC.

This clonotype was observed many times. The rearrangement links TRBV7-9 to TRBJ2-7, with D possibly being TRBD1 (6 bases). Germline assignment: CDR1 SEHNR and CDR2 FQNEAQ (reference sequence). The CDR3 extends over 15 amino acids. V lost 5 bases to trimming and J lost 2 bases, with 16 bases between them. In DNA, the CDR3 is TGTGCCAGCAGCCCTCCAAGACAGGCTACCTACGAGCAGTACTTC. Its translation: CASSPPRQATYEQYF.

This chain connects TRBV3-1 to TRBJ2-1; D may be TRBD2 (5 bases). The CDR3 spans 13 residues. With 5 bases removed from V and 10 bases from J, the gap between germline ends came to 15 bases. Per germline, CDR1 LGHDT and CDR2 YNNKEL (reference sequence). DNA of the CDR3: TGTGCCAGCAGCGAAACTAGTCCTGGGGAGCAGTTCTTC. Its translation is CASSETSPGEQFF.

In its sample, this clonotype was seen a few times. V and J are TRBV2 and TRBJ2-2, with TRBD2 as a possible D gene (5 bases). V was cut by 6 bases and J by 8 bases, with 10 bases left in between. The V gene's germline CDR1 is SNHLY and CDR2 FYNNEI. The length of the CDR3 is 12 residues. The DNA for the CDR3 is TGTGCCAGCAGAGACGGGGAAGGGGAGCTGTTTTTT. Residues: CASRDGEGELFF.

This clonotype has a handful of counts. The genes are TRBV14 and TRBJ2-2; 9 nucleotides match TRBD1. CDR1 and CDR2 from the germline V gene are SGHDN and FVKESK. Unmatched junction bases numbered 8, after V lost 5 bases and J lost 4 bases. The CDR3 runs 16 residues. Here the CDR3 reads CASSVRTGVFTGELFF. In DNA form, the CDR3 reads TGTGCCAGCAGCGTACGGACAGGGGTTTTCACCGGGGAGCTGTTTTTT.

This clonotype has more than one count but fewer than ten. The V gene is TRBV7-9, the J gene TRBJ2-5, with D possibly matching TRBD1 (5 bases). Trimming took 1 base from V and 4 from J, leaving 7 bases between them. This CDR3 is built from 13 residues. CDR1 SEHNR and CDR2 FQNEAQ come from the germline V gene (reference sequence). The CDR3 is CASSLETVETQYF. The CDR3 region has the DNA TGTGCCAGCAGCTTAGAGACAGTAGAGACCCAGTACTTC.

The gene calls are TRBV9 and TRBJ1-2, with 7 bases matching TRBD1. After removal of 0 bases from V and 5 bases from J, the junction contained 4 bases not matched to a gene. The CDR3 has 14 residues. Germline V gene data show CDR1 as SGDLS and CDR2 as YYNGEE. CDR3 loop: CASSVETGKYGYTF. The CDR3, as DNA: TGTGCCAGCAGCGTAGAGACAGGGAAATATGGCTACACCTTC.

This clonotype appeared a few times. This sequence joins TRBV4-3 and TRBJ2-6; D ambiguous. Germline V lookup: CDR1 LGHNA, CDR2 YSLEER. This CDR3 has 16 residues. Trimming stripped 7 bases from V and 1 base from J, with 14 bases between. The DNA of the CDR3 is TGCGCCAGCAATAGGGCAGTCGGGTCTGGGGCCAACGTCCTGACTTTC. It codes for CASNRAVGSGANVLTF.

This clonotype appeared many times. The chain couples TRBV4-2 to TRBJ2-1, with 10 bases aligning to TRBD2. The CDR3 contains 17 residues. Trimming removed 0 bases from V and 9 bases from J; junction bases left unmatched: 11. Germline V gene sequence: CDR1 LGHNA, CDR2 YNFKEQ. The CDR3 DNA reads TGTGCCAGCAGCCAAGATAGTGGTAGCGGGGGGATCAGTGAGCAGTTCTTC. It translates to CASSQDSGSGGISEQFF.

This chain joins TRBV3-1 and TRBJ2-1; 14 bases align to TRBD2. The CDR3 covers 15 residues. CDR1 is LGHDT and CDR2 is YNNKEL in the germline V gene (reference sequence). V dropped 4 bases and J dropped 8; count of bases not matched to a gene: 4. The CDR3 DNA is TGTGCCAGCAGCCGCGGGACTAGCGGGAGAGATGAGCAGTTCTTC. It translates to CASSRGTSGRDEQFF.

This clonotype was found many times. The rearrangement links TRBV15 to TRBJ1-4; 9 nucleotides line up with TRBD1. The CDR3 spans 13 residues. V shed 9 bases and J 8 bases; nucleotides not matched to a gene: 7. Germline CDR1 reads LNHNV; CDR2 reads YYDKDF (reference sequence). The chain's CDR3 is CATKGTGSEKLFF. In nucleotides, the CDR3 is TGTGCCACGAAGGGGACAGGGAGCGAAAAACTGTTTTTT. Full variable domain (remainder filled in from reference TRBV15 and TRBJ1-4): DAMVIQNPRYQVTQFGKPVTLSCSQTLNHNVMYWYQQKSSQAPKLLFHYYDKDFNNEADTPDNFQSRRPNTSFCFLDIRSPGLGDTAMYLCATKGTGSEKLFFGSGTQLSVL.

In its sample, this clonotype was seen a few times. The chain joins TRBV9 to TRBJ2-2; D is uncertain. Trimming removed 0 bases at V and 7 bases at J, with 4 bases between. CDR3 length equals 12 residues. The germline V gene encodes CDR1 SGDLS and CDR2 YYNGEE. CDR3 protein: CASSVGDGELFF. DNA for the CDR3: TGTGCCAGCAGCGTAGGAGACGGGGAGCTGTTTTTT.

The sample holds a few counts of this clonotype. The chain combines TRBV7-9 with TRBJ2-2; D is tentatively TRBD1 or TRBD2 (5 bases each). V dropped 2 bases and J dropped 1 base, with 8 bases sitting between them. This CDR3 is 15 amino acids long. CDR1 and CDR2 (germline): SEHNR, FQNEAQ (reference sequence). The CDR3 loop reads CASSLFGGNTGELFF. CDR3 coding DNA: TGTGCCAGCAGCTTATTTGGGGGGAACACCGGGGAGCTGTTTTTT.

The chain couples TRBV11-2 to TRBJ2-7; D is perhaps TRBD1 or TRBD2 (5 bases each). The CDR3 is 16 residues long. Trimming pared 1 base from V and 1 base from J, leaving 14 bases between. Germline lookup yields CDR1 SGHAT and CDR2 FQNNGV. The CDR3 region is CASSLASRGPSYEQYF. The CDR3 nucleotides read TGTGCCAGCAGCTTAGCCTCACGGGGACCATCCTACGAGCAGTACTTC.

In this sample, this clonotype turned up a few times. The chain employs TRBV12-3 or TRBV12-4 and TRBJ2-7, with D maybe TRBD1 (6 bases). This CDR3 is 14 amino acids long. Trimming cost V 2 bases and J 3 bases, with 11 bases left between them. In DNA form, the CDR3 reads TGTGCCAGCAGTTTAAGGGGGAAGTTCTACGAGCAGTACTTC. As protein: CASSLRGKFYEQYF.

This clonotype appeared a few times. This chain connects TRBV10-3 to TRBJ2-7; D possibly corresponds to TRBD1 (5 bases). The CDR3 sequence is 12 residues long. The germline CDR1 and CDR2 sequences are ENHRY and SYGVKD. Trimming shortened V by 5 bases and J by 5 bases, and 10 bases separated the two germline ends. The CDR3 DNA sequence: TGTGCCATCAGTACCCAGGGCCACGAGCAGTACTTC. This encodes CAISTQGHEQYF.

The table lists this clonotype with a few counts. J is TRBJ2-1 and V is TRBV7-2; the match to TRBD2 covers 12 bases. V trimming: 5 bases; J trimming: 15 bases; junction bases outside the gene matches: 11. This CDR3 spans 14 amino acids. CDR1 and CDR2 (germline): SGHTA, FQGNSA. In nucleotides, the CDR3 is TGTGCCAGCAGCCCAGACCCCCTAGCGGGGGGGGCGTTCTTC. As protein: CASSPDPLAGGAFF.

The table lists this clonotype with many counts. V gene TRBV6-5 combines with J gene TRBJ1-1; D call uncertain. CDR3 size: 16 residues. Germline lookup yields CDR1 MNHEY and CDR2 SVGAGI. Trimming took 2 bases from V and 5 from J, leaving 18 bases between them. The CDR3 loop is CASSYRPGPGGTEAFF. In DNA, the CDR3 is TGTGCCAGCAGTTACCGCCCCGGGCCAGGTGGAACTGAAGCTTTCTTT.

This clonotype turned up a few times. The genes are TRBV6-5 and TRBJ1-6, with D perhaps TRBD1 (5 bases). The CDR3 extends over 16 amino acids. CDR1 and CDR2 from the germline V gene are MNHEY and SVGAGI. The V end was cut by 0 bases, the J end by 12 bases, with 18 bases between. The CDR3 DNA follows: TGTGCCAGCAGTTACTCGACTGGGACCGTCAATCTACCCCTCCACTTT. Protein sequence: CASSYSTGTVNLPLHF.

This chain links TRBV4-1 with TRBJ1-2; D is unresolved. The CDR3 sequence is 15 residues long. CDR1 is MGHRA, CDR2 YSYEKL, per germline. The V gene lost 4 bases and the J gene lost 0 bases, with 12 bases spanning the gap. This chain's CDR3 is CASSPTAEANYGYTF. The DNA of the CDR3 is TGCGCCAGCAGCCCCACGGCAGAAGCTAACTATGGCTACACCTTC.